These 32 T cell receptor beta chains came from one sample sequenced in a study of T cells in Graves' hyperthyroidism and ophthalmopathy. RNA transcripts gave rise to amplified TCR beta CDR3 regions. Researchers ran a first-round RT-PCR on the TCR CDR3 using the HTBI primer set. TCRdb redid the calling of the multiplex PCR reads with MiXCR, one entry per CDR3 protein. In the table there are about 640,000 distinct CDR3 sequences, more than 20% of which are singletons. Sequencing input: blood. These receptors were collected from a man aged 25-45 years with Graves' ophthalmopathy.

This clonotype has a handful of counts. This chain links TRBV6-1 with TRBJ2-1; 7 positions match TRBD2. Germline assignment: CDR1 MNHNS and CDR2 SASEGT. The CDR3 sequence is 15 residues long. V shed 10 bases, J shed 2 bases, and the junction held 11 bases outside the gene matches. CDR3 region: CATILRGETYNEQFF. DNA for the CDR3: TGTGCCACCATCCTACGGGGGGAGACCTACAATGAGCAGTTCTTC.

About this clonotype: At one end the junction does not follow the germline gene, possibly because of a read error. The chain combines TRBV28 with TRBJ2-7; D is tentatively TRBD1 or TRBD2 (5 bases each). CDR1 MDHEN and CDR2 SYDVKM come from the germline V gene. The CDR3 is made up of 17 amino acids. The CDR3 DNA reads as TGTGCTAGCAGTTTACCCACCCAGGGTGGGAGCCTCTACGAGCAGTACTTC. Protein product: CASSLPTQGGSLYEQYF.

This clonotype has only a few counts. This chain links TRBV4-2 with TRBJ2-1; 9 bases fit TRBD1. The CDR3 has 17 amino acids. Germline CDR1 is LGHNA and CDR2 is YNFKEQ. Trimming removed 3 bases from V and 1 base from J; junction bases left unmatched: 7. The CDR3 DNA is TGTGCCAGCAGCCAGGTCTCCGGGACAGGGTCCTACAATGAGCAGTTCTTC. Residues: CASSQVSGTGSYNEQFF.

CDR3 nucleotide sequence: TGTGCCAGCGGTGGACAGGGGGCAGTCTACGAGCAGTACTTC. Translated, it gives CASGGQGAVYEQYF. The chain employs TRBV28 and TRBJ2-7, with 11 bases matching TRBD1. V was clipped by 8 bases and J by 3 bases; unmatched bases: 6. Germline V CDR1 and CDR2: MDHEN, SYDVKM. The CDR3 has 14 residues. Together with reference TRBV28 and TRBJ2-7, the CDR3 gives the full variable domain: DVKVTQSSRYLVKRTGEKVFLECVQDMDHENMFWYRQDPGLGLRLIYFSYDVKMKEKGDIPEGYSVSREKKERFSLILESASTNQTSMYLCASGGQGAVYEQYFGPGTRLTVT.

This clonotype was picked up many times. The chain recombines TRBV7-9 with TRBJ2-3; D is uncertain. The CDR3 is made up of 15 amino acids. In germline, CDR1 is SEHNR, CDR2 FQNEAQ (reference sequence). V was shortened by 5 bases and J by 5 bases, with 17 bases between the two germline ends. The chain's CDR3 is CASSLAEEAGDTQYF. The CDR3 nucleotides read TGTGCCAGCAGCCTCGCGGAAGAGGCCGGAGATACGCAGTATTTT.

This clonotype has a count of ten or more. The CDR3 protein is CASSLVRFPTNEKLFF. The CDR3 DNA reads TGTGCCAGCAGCTTGGTTCGGTTTCCAACTAATGAAAAACTGTTTTTT. This chain uses TRBV5-8 with TRBJ1-4; D not certain. Trimming took off 0 bases at V and 0 bases at J, with 9 bases between the two ends. The CDR3 consists of 16 residues. Germline CDR1 SGHTS, CDR2 YDEGEE.

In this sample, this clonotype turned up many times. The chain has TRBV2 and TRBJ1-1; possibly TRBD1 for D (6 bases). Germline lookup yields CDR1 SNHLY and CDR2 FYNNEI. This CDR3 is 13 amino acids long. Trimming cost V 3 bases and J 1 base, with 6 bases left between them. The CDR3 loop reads CASSETGNTEAFF. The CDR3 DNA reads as TGTGCCAGCAGTGAGACAGGGAACACTGAAGCTTTCTTT. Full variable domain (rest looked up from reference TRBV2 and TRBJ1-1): EPEVTQTPSHQVTQMGQEVILRCVPISNHLYFYWYRQILGQKVEFLVSFYNNEISEKSEIFDDQFSVERPDGSNFTLKIRSTKLEDSAMYFCASSETGNTEAFFGQGTRLTVV.

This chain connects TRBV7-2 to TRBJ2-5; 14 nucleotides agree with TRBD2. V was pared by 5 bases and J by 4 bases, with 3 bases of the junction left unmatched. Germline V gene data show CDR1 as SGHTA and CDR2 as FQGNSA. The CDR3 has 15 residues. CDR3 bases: TGTGCCAGCAGCGAGGGACTAGCGGGAGTAGAGACCCAGTACTTC. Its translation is CASSEGLAGVETQYF.

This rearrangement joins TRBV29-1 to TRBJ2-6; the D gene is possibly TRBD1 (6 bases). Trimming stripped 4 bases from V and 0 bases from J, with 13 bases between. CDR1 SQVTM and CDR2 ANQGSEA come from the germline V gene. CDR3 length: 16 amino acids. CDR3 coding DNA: TGCAGCGTTGCGGACAGCGTCAGCTCTGGGGCCAACGTCCTGACTTTC. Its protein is CSVADSVSSGANVLTF.

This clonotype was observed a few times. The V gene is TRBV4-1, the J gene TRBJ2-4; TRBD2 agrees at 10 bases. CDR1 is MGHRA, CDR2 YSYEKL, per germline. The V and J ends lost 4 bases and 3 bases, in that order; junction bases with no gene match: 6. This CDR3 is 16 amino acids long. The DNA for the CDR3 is TGCGCCAGCAGCCCTCTAGCGGGAGCCGTCAAAAACATTCAGTACTTC. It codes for CASSPLAGAVKNIQYF.

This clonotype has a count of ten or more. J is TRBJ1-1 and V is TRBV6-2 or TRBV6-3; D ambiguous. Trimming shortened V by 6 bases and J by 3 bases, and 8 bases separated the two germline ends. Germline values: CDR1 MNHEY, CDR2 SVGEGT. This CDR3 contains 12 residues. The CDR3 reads CASRDDHTEAFF. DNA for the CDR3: TGTGCCAGCAGGGATGATCACACTGAAGCTTTCTTT.

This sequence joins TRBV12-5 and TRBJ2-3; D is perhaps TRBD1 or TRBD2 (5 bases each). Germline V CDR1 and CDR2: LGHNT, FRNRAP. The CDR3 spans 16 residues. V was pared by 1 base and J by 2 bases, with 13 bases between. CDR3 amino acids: CASGLERGIATDTQYF. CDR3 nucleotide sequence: TGTGCTAGTGGTTTGGAGAGGGGAATAGCCACAGATACGCAGTATTTT. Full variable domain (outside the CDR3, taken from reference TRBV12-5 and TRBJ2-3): DARVTQTPRHKVTEMGQEVTMRCQPILGHNTVFWYRQTMMQGLELLAYFRNRAPLDDSGMPKDRFSAEMPDATLATLKIQPSEPRDSAVYFCASGLERGIATDTQYFGPGTRLTVL.

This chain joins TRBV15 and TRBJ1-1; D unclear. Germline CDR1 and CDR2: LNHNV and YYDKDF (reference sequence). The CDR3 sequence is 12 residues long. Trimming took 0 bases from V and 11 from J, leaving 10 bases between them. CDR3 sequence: CATSRDLGLAFF. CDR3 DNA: TGTGCCACCAGCAGAGATTTGGGGTTGGCTTTCTTT.

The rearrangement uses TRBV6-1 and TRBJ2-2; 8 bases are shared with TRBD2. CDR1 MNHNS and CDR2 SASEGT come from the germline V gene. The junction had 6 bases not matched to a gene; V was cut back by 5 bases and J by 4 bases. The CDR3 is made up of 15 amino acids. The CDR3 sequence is CASSSSGSGTGELFF. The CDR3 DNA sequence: TGTGCCAGCAGTTCCAGCGGGAGTGGCACCGGGGAGCTGTTTTTT.

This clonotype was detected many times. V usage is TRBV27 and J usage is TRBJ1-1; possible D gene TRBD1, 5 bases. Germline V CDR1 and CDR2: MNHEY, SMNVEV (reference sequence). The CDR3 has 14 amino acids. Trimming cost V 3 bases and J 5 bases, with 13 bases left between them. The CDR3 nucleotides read TGTGCCAGCAGTTTTACAGGATATGGGACTGAAGCTTTCTTT. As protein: CASSFTGYGTEAFF.

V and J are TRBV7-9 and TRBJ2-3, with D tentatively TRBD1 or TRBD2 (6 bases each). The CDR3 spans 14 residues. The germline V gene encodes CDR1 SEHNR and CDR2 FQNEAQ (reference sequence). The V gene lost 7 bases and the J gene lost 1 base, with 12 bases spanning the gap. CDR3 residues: CASNFRGGTDTQYF. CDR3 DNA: TGTGCCAGCAACTTTAGGGGGGGCACAGATACGCAGTATTTT.

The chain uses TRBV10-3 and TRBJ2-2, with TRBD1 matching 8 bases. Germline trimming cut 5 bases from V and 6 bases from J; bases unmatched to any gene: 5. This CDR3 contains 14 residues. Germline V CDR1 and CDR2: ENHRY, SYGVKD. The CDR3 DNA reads TGTGCCATCAGTCTTGACAGGGGAGCCGGGGAGCTGTTTTTT. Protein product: CAISLDRGAGELFF.

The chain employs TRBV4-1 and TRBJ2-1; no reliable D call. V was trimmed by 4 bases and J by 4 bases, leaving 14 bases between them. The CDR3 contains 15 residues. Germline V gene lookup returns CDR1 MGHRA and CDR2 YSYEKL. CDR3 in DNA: TGCGCCAGCAGCCCAGTCCAAGGCACATACAATGAGCAGTTCTTC. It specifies CASSPVQGTYNEQFF.

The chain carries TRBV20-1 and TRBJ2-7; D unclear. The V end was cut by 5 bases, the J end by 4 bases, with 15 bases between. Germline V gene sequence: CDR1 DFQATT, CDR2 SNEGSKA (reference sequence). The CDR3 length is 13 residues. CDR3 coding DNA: TGCAGTGCTCCCGAGTACACAACTTACGAGCAGTACTTC. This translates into CSAPEYTTYEQYF.

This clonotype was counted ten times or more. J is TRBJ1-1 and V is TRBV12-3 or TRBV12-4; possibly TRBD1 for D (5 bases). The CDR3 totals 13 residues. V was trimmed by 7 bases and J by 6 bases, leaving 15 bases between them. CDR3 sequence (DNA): TGTGCCAGCAACGGACTGCCGGGGGCTGAAGCTTTCTTT. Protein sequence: CASNGLPGAEAFF.

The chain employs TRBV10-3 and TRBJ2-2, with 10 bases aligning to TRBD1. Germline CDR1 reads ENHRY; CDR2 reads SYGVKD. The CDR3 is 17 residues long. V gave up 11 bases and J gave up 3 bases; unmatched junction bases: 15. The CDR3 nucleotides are TGTGCCGGGGGACGAGACAGGGGGCTAGGGGACACCGGGGAGCTGTTTTTT. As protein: CAGGRDRGLGDTGELFF.

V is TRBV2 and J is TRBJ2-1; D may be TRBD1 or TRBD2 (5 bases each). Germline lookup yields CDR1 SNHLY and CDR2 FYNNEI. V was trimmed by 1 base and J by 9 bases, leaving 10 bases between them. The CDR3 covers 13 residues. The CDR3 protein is CASSEVRDGEQFF. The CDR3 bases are TGTGCCAGCAGTGAAGTCAGGGACGGTGAGCAGTTCTTC.

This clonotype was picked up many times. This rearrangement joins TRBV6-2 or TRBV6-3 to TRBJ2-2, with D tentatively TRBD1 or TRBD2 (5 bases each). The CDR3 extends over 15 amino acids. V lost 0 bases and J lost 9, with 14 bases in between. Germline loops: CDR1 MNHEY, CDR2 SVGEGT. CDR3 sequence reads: CASSYSIARGRELFF. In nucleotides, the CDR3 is TGTGCCAGCAGTTACTCGATAGCGAGGGGCCGGGAGCTGTTTTTT.

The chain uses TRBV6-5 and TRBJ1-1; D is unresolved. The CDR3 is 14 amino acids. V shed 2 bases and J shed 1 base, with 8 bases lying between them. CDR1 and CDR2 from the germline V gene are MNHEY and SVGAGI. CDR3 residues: CASSYRSGNTEAFF. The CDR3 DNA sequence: TGTGCCAGCAGTTACCGGAGTGGGAACACTGAAGCTTTCTTT.

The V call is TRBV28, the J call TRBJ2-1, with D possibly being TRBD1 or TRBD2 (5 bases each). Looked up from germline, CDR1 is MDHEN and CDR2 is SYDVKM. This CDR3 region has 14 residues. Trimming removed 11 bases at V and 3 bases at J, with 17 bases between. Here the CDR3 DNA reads TGTGCCGCAAACGACGAGGGGTACTACAATGAGCAGTTCTTC. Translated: CAANDEGYYNEQFF.

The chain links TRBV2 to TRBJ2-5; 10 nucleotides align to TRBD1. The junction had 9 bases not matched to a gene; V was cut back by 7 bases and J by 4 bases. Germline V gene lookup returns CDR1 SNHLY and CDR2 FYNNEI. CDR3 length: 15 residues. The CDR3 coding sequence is TGTGCCAGCAAGGGACAGGGGAGCTCGCTAGAGACCCAGTACTTC. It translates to CASKGQGSSLETQYF.

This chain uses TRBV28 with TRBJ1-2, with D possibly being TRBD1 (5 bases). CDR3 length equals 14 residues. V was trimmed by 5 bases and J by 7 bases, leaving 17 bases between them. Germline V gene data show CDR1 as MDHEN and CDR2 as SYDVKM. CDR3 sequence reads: CASSSPPQGAGYTF. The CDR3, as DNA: TGTGCCAGCAGTAGCCCTCCTCAGGGAGCTGGCTACACCTTC.

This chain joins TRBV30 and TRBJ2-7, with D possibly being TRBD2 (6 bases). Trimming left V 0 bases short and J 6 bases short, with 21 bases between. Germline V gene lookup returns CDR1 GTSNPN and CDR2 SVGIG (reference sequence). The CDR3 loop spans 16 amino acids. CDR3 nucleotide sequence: TGTGCCTGGAGTGTACGCTCGGCTAGCGTGTTACGCGAGCAGTACTTC. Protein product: CAWSVRSASVLREQYF.

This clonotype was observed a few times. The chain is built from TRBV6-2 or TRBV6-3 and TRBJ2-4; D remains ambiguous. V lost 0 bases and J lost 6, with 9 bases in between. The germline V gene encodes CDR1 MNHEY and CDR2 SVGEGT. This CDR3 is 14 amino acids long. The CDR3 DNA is TGTGCCAGCAGTTACTCGAAGACCGTAAACATTCAGTACTTC. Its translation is CASSYSKTVNIQYF.

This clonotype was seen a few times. CDR3 sequence: CASSWTSGLQETQYF. DNA for the CDR3: TGTGCCAGCAGCTGGACTAGCGGGCTCCAAGAGACCCAGTACTTC. The chain couples TRBV12-3 or TRBV12-4 to TRBJ2-5, with 11 bases that match TRBD2. There are 15 residues in the CDR3. After removal of 6 bases from V and 1 base from J, the junction contained 4 bases not matched to a gene.

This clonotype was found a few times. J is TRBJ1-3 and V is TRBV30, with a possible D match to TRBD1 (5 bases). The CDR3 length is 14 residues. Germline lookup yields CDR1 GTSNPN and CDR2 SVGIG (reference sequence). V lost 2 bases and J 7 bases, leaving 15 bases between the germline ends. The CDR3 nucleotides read TGTGCCTGGAGTATGGAGGGGAAATCGAACACCATATATTTT. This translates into CAWSMEGKSNTIYF.

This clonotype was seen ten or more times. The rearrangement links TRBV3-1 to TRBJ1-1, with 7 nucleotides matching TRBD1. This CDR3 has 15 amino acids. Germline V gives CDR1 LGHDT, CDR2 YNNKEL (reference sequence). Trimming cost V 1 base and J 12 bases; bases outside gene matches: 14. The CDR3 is CASSQVNRDRGRTFF. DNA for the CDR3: TGTGCCAGCAGCCAAGTCAATCGGGACAGAGGAAGAACTTTCTTT. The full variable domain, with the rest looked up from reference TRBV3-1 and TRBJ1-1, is DTAVSQTPKYLVTQMGNDKSIKCEQNLGHDTMYWYKQDSKKFLKIMFSYNNKELIINETVPNRFSPKSPDKAHLNLHINSLELGDSAVYFCASSQVNRDRGRTFFGQGTRLTVV.